This entry concerns a single T cell receptor (beta chain). Its cognate antigen is unknown. All patients picked for sequencing had shown, by flow cytometry, an expansion of CD8+CD57+ cells. Severe acquired aplastic anemia was diagnosed in all patients. The sample comes from a study of CD8+CD57+ T cells in acquired aplastic anemia. Overall study context: The sorted CD4+ and CD8+ cells yielded an average approximately 3 ug of DNA. Study-wide findings and caveats: Overlapping CD8+ CDR3 repertoires of patients and controls contained approximately 28 shared sequences.

TCR beta VDJ and CDR3 profiles were obtained from a genomic DNA template. TCRdb re-analysed the reads in MiXCR, keeping a single row per CDR3 protein. Seen here are some 170,000 distinct CDR3 sequences, 70% to 75% observed once, and the top ten hold about 50%. This CDR3 contains 14 residues. J was trimmed by 8 bases and V by 5 bases; bases with no gene match: 12. In germline, CDR1 is DFQATT, CDR2 SNEGSKA (reference sequence). The chain recombines TRBV20-1 with TRBJ2-1, with 7 bases fitting TRBD1. Material for sequencing was sorted CD4+, CD8+, or CD8+CD57+ T cells (not recorded which) from PBMCs. The TCR was taken from a human donor with aplastic anemia. The CDR3 sequence: CSAGTDRSGHEQFF. The CDR3 DNA follows: TGCAGTGCTGGAACGGACAGGTCTGGTCATGAGCAGTTCTTC.